The entry below gives a single T cell receptor beta chain sequence along with its context. This entry comes from a study of T cells in women clearing cervical HPV infection. Study background: Control women cleared a single incident HPV16 infection within 12 months.

Profiled with immunoSEQ multiplex PCR; TCRdb holds only in-frame clones, not every one. The sample table includes over 30,000 clones. The source material was blood buffy coat. This sequence was found in a woman aged 18-70 years with a cervical HPV16 infection that either progressed to CIN3+ or cleared (not recorded which).

The DNA read from the CDR3 is TGTGCCAGCTCACCGACAGGGCAAGCTAATCCCTACGAG. It yields the protein CASSPTGQANPYE. The CDR3 as a whole reads CASSPTGQANPYEQYF. The V call is TRBV18, the J call TRBJ2-7; 7 bases match TRBD1. The sequenced fragment ends 3 residues before the CDR3 boundary, so the rest is inferred from the germline J gene. This CDR3 comprises 16 residues. Germline CDR1 KGHSH, CDR2 LQKENI. V dropped 3 bases and J dropped 2; count of bases not matched to a gene: 10.